Sequencing of this T cell receptor beta chain was carried out in a study of T cell repertoires in cytomegalovirus infection. Study details: Public TCR beta signatures marked donors with CMV infection and the matching HLA. Study-level findings and limits: The cumulative frequency of public TCR beta families distinguished individuals who carried CMV together with the relevant HLA.

TCRdb re-called the reads through MiXCR, storing one row per CDR3 protein. Of approximately 990,000 distinct CDR3 sequences listed, approximately 33% are singletons. After removal of 0 bases from V and 9 bases from J, the junction contained 13 bases not matched to a gene. CDR1 and CDR2 from the germline V gene are LGHNA and YSLEER. The CDR3 runs 17 residues. This clonotype was observed a handful of times. As yet, its antigen is unknown. The source of this sequence is a human donor in good health (CMV status not recorded). Some clones in this sample may be carry-over from other donors' samples. Specimen: cultured CD8+ T cells from PBMCs, collected from culture after CMV antigen stimulation. The chain is built from TRBV4-3 and TRBJ2-5; 10 bases match TRBD2. CDR3 bases: TGCGCCAGCAGCCAAGATGGCGAGCGGGGGGGTCTTGGGGCCCAGTACTTC. This sequence encodes CASSQDGERGGLGAQYF.